Following are 13 T cell receptor beta chains from one sample sequenced in a study. TRBV12-4/TRBJ1-2 clonotypes were amplified with adaptor-ligated barcode primers. MiXCR, run by TCRdb on the multiplex PCR reads, gives a single entry per CDR3 protein. The data contain some 660 distinct CDR3 sequences, about a third of them seen just once; the ten biggest clones take up just over 20%. Sequencing used memory CD4+ T cells sorted from blood. Subset: memory CD4+ T cells, CD4+CD45RO+CD25-. The receptor set was obtained from a female donor with breast cancer.

The V gene is TRBV12-3 or TRBV12-4, the J gene TRBJ1-2, with 9 bases lining up with TRBD1. Germline trimming cut 2 bases from V and 5 bases from J; bases unmatched to any gene: 18. This CDR3 contains 19 residues. This chain's CDR3 is CASSLSGTGIAKTDYGYTF. The CDR3, as DNA: TGTGCCAGCAGTTTATCGGGGACAGGGATCGCCAAAACAGATTATGGCTACACCTTC.

This clonotype has more than one count but fewer than ten. This chain links TRBV12-3 or TRBV12-4 with TRBJ1-2; D perhaps matches TRBD1 (6 bases). V lost 5 bases and J 6 bases, leaving 7 bases between the germline ends. The CDR3 runs 11 residues. The CDR3 DNA reads as TGTGCCAGCAGTCCAGGGGATGGCTACACCTTC. Encoded protein: CASSPGDGYTF.

This clonotype is classed as large. The chain carries TRBV12-3 or TRBV12-4 and TRBJ1-2; D gene ambiguous. Trimming took off 3 bases at V and 4 bases at J, with 12 bases between the two ends. The CDR3 sequence is 14 residues long. The DNA of the CDR3 is TGTGCCAGCAGTTTCCGGGGTTCCGGCTATGGCTACACCTTC. It is translated as CASSFRGSGYGYTF.

There are a few counts of this clonotype. V gene TRBV12-3 or TRBV12-4 combines with J gene TRBJ1-2; D may be TRBD1 (5 bases). This CDR3 region has 11 residues. V shed 4 bases and J shed 8 bases, with 8 bases lying between them. CDR3 DNA: TGTGCCAGCAGTTCAGGGAGGGGCTACACCTTC. Translation gives CASSSGRGYTF.

The chain joins TRBV12-3 or TRBV12-4 to TRBJ1-2; 8 bases align to TRBD1. With 7 bases clipped from V and 8 bases from J, the junction kept 6 bases outside the gene matches. The CDR3 is 12 residues long. CDR3 nucleotide sequence: TGTGCCAGCACCCCGGACAGGGCGGGCTACACCTTC. Its protein is CASTPDRAGYTF.

This clonotype is labeled as hyperexpanded. The chain joins TRBV12-3 or TRBV12-4 to TRBJ1-2; no clear D. The V gene lost 4 bases and the J gene lost 4 bases, with 10 bases spanning the gap. CDR3 length equals 13 residues. In DNA form, the CDR3 reads TGTGCCAGCAGTTATGGGGAGGGCTATGGCTACACCTTC. This translates into CASSYGEGYGYTF.

V is TRBV12-3 or TRBV12-4 and J is TRBJ1-2, with a possible D match to TRBD1 (6 bases). V was clipped by 5 bases and J by 6 bases, with 10 bases between them. The CDR3 is 12 amino acids. The CDR3, as DNA: TGTGCCAGCAGTATCCGGACAGATGGCTACACCTTC. This codes for CASSIRTDGYTF.

This clonotype was counted many times. V gene TRBV12-3 or TRBV12-4 combines with J gene TRBJ1-2; the D is unclear. The length of the CDR3 is 13 residues. V lost 7 bases and J lost 7, with 16 bases in between. The CDR3 here is CASTSGREAGYTF. As DNA, the CDR3 is TGTGCCAGCACCTCGGGAAGGGAGGCTGGCTACACCTTC.

By proportion, this clonotype is large (0.1 to 1%). This sequence joins TRBV12-3 or TRBV12-4 and TRBJ1-2, with D unclear. V was shortened by 6 bases and J by 8 bases, with 13 bases between the two germline ends. This CDR3 has 12 amino acids. As DNA, the CDR3 is TGTGCCAGCAGAGACCCAGGAGGCGGCTACACCTTC. This sequence encodes CASRDPGGGYTF.

Sample share makes this clonotype medium-sized (0.01 to 0.1%). The chain carries TRBV12-3 or TRBV12-4 and TRBJ1-2; possibly TRBD1 for D (5 bases). This CDR3 contains 13 residues. V was pared by 3 bases and J by 4 bases, with 9 bases between. In nucleotides, the CDR3 is TGTGCCAGCAGTTTGGTGAGGGGCTATGGCTACACCTTC. Translated: CASSLVRGYGYTF.

This clonotype is large by share. This chain connects TRBV12-3 or TRBV12-4 to TRBJ1-2, with a weak D call TRBD1 (5 bases). This CDR3 comprises 13 residues. The ends were cut back, 6 bases at V and 4 bases at J, with 12 bases in the middle. The CDR3 reads CASSPAGSYGYTF. DNA for the CDR3: TGTGCCAGCAGCCCCGCAGGGTCCTATGGCTACACCTTC.

The genes are TRBV12-3 or TRBV12-4 and TRBJ1-2; unclear D gene. V was shortened by 8 bases and J by 5 bases, with 15 bases between the two germline ends. There are 13 residues in the CDR3. CDR3 DNA sequence: TGTGCCAGCGGGCGAGGCAGACTGTATGGCTACACCTTC. It codes for CASGRGRLYGYTF.

This clonotype rates as large. V and J are TRBV12-3 or TRBV12-4 and TRBJ1-2; TRBD1 might be the D (5 bases). The V end lost 3 bases, the J end lost 4 bases, and 12 bases lay between the germline ends. The CDR3 totals 14 residues. The CDR3 sequence: CASSLRGSTYGYTF. CDR3 nucleotides: TGTGCCAGCAGTTTGCGGGGCTCCACCTATGGCTACACCTTC.